These 4 T cell receptor beta chains were sequenced from one sample in a study of blood T cell repertoires in COVID-19. Produced via immunoSEQ multiplex PCR; TCRdb's table is partial and in-frame only. The sample yields approximately 220,000 clones, under 90% seen once. Sequencing was done on a sample of peripheral blood. The receptors originated from a woman aged 40 to 50 with active or convalescent COVID-19.

V usage is TRBV5-1 and J usage is TRBJ1-1; 7 nucleotides align to TRBD1. The CDR3 extends over 14 amino acids. CDR1 and CDR2 from the germline V gene are SGHRS and YFSETQ. With 4 bases clipped from V and 3 bases from J, the junction kept 6 bases outside the gene matches. The CDR3 here is CASSVKQGYTEAFF. CDR3 bases: TGCGCCAGCAGCGTTAAACAGGGGTACACTGAAGCTTTCTTT.

The chain links TRBV2 to TRBJ1-1; D not certain. Germline CDR1 reads SNHLY; CDR2 reads FYNNEI. CDR3 size: 11 residues. Trimming pared 4 bases from V and 2 bases from J, leaving 2 bases between. CDR3 DNA: TGTGCCAGCAGTGCTAACACTGAAGCTTTCTTT. It codes for CASSANTEAFF.

The CDR3 region has the DNA TGTGCCAGCAGTGAACCGCCTTGGACTAGCGGGAGTTACAATGAGCAGTTCTTC. The encoded protein is CASSEPPWTSGSYNEQFF. V usage is TRBV6-1 and J usage is TRBJ2-1; 13 bases are a match to TRBD2. Germline V gene data show CDR1 as MNHNS and CDR2 as SASEGT. CDR3 size: 18 residues. After removal of 2 bases from V and 4 bases from J, the junction contained 8 bases not matched to a gene.

The CDR3 reads CASSYPGQGLGTEAFF. CDR3 DNA: TGTGCCAGCAGTTATCCGGGACAGGGGTTGGGCACTGAAGCTTTCTTT. This chain joins TRBV6-2 or TRBV6-3 and TRBJ1-1, with 10 bases identical to TRBD1. The trim removed 3 bases at V and 4 bases at J, leaving 8 bases unmatched. The CDR3 has 16 amino acids. CDR1 is MNHEY and CDR2 is SVGEGT in the germline V gene.